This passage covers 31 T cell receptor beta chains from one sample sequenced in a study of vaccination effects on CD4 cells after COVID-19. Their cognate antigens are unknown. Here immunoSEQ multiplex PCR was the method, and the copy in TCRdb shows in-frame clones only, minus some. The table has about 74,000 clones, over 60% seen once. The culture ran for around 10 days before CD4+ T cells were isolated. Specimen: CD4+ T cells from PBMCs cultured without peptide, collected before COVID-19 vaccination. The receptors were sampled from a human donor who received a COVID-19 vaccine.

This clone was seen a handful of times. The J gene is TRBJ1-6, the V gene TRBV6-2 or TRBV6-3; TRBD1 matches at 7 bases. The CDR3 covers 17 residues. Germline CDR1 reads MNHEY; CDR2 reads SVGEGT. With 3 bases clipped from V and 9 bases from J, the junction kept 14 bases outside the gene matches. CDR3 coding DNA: TGTGCCAGCAGTTATGGAACAGGGGCCTCAAGCGGTTCACCCCTCCACTTT. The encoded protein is CASSYGTGASSGSPLHF.

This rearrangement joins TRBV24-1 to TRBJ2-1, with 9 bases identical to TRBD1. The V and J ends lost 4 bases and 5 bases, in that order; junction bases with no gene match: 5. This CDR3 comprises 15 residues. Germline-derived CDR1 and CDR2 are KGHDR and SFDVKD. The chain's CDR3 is CATSDPGQGDNEQFF. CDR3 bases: TGTGCCACCAGTGACCCGGGACAGGGTGACAATGAGCAGTTCTTC.

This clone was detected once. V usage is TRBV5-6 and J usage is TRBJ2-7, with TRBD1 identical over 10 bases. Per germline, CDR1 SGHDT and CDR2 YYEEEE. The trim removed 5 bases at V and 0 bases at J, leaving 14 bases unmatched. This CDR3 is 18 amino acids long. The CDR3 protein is CASRSIRQGARDSYEQYV. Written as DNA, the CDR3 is TGTGCCAGCAGATCAATACGACAGGGGGCTAGGGACTCCTACGAGCAGTACGTC.

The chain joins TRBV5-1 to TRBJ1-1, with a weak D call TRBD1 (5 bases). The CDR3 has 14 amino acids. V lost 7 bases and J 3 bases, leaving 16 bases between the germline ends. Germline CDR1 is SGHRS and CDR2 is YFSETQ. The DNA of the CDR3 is TGCGCCAGCGGCCCACGGGCCAGGGACACTGAAGCTTTCTTT. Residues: CASGPRARDTEAFF. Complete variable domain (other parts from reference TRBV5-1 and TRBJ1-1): KAGVTQTPRYLIKTRGQQVTLSCSPISGHRSVSWYQQTPGQGLQFLFEYFSETQRNKGNFPGRFSGRQFSNSRSEMNVSTLELGDSALYLCASGPRARDTEAFFGQGTRLTVV.

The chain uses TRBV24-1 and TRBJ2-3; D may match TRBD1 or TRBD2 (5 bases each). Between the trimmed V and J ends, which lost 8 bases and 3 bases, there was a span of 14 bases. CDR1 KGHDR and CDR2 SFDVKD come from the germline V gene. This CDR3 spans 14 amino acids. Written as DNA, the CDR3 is TGTGCCACCACCGGGACCGCCCCTACAGATACGCAGTATTTT. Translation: CATTGTAPTDTQYF.

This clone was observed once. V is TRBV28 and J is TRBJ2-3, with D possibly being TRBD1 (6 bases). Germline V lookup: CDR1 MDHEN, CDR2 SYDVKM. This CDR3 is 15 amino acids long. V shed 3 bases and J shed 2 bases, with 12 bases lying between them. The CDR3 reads CASSFPGANTDTQYF. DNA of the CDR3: TGTGCCAGCAGTTTTCCAGGGGCCAACACAGATACGCAGTATTTT. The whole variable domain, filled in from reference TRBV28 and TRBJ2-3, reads DVKVTQSSRYLVKRTGEKVFLECVQDMDHENMFWYRQDPGLGLRLIYFSYDVKMKEKGDIPEGYSVSREKKERFSLILESASTNQTSMYLCASSFPGANTDTQYFGPGTRLTVL.

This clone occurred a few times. The DNA for the CDR3 is TGTGCCAGTAGTACCGGGACATTTGTTACTGAAGCTTTCTTT. Translation: CASSTGTFVTEAFF. The chain carries TRBV19 and TRBJ1-1; D may be TRBD1 (6 bases). The CDR3 sequence is 14 residues long. Germline V gene lookup returns CDR1 LNHDA and CDR2 SQIVND (reference sequence). The V end was cut by 4 bases, the J end by 5 bases, with 14 bases between. The full variable domain, rest sourced from reference TRBV19 and TRBJ1-1, is DGGITQSPKYLFRKEGQNVTLSCEQNLNHDAMYWYRQDPGQGLRLIYYSQIVNDFQKGDIAEGYSVSREKKESFPLTVTSAQKNPTAFYLCASSTGTFVTEAFFGQGTRLTVV.

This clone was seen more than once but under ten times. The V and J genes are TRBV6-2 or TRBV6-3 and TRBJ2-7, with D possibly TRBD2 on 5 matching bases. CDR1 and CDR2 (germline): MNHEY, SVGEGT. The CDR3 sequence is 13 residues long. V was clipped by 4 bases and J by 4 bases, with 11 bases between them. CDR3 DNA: TGTGCCAGCAGTTTCTCCGGGAATTACGAGCAGTACGTC. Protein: CASSFSGNYEQYV.

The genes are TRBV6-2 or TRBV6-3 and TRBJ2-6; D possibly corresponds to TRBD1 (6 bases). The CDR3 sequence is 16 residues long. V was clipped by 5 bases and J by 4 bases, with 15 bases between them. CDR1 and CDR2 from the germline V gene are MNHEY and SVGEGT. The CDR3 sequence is CASSKTGQGGANVLTF. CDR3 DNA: TGTGCCAGCAGTAAAACAGGGCAGGGAGGGGCCAACGTCCTGACTTTC.

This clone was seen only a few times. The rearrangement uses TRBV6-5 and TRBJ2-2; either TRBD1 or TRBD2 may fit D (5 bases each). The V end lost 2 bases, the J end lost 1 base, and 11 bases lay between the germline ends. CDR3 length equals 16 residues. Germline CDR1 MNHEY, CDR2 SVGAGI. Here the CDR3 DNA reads TGTGCCAGCAGTTACCCCCTTGGGGGGAACACCGGGGAGCTGTTTTTT. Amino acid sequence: CASSYPLGGNTGELFF.

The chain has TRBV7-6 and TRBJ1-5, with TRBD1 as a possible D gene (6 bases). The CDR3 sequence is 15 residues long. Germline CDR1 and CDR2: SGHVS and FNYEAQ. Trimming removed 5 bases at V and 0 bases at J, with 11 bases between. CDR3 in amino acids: CASSPGTLSNQPQHF. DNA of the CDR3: TGTGCCAGCAGCCCCGGGACACTTAGCAATCAGCCCCAGCATTTT.

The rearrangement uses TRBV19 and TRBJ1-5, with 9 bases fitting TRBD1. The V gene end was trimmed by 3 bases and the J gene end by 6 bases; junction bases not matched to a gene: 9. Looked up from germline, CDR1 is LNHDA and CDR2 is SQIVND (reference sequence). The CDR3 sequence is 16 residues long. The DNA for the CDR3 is TGTGCCAGTAGTATTTTAGGGACAGGGATGCCTCAGCCCCAGCATTTT. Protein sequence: CASSILGTGMPQPQHF.

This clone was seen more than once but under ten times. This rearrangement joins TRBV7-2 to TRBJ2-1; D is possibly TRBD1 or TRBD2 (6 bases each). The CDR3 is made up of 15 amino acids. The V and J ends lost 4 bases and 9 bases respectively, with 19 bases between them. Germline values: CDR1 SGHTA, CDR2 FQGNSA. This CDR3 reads CASSSAPDGGSEQFF. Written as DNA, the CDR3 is TGTGCCAGCAGCTCCGCCCCTGACGGGGGCAGTGAGCAGTTCTTC.

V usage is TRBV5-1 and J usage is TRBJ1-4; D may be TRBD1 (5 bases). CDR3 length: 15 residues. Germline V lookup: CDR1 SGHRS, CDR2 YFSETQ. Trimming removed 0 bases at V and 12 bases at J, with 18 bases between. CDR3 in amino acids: CASSLATGDPAQLFF. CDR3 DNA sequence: TGCGCCAGCAGCTTGGCCACGGGGGACCCTGCCCAACTGTTTTTT.

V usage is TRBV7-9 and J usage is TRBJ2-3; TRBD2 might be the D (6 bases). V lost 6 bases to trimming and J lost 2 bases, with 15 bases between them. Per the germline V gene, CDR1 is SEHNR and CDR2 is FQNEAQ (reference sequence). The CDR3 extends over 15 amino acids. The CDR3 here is CASSLNGGLTDTQYF. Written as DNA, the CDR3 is TGTGCCAGCAGTCTAAACGGGGGTCTCACAGATACGCAGTATTTT.

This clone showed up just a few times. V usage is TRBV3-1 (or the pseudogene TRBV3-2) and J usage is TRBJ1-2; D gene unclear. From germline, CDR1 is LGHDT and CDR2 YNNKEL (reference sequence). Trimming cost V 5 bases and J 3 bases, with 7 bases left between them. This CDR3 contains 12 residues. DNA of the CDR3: TGTGCCAGCAGCTTCGGGGACTATGGCTACACCTTC. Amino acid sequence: CASSFGDYGYTF.

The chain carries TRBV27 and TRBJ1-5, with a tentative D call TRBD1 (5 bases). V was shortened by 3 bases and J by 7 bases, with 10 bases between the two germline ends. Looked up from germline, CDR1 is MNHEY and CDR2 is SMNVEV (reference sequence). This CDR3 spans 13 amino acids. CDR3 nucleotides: TGTGCCAGCAGTTTTTCAGGGAGCCAGCCCCAGCATTTT. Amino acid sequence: CASSFSGSQPQHF.

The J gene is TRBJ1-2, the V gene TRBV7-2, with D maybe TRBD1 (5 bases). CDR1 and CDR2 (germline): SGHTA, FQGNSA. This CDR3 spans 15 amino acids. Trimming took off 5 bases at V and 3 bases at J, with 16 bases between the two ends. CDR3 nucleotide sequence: TGTGCCAGCAGCCTGACCGGGGACGGTTACTATGGCTACACCTTC. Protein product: CASSLTGDGYYGYTF.

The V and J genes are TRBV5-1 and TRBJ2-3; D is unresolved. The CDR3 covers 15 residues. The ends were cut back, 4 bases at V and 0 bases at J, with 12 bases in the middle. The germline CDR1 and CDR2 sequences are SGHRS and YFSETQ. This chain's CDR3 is CASSPSKPSTDTQYF. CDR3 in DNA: TGCGCCAGCAGCCCGAGTAAGCCTAGCACAGATACGCAGTATTTT.

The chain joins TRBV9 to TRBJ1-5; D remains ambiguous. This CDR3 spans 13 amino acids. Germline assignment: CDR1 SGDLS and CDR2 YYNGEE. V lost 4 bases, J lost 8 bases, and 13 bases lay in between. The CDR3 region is CASSPRSGEPQHF. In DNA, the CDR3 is TGTGCCAGCAGCCCCCGCTCCGGGGAGCCCCAGCATTTT.

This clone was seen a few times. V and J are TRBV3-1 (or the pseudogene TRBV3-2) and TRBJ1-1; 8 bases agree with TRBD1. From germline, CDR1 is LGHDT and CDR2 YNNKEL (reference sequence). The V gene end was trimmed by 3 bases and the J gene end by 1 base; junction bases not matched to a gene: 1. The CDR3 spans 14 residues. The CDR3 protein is CASSHTGGNTEAFF. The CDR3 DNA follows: TGTGCCAGCAGCCATACAGGGGGGAACACTGAAGCTTTCTTT.

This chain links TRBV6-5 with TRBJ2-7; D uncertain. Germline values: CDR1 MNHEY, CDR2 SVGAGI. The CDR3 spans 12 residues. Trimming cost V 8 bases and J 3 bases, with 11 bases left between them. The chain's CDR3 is CASLDGHYEQYV. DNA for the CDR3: TGTGCCAGCCTCGATGGGCACTACGAGCAGTACGTC.

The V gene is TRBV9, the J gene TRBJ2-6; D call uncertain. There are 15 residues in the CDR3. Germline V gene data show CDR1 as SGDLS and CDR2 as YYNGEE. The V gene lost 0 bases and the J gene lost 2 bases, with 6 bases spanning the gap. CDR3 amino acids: CASSVDRAGANVLTF. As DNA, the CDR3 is TGTGCCAGCAGCGTAGACCGTGCTGGGGCCAACGTCCTGACTTTC.

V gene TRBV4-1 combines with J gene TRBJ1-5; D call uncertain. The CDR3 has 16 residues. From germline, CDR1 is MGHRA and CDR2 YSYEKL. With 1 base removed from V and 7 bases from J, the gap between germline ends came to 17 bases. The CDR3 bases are TGCGCCAGCAGCCAAGCACGGCCTATGTCGGGACAGCCCCAGCATTTT. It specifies CASSQARPMSGQPQHF.

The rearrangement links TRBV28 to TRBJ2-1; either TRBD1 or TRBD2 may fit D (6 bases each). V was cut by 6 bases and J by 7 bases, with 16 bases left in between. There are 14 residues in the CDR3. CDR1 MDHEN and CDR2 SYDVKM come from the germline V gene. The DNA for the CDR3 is TGTGCCAGCAGCACAAACACGGGGGCGAATGAGCAGTTCTTC. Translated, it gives CASSTNTGANEQFF.

The CDR3, as DNA: TGCGCCAGCAGCCAAGAGGAACAGAACACTGAAGCTTTCTTT. Residues: CASSQEEQNTEAFF. V gene TRBV4-1 combines with J gene TRBJ1-1; D not resolved. The ends were cut back, 0 bases at V and 1 base at J, with 6 bases in the middle. The CDR3 is made up of 14 amino acids. CDR1 is MGHRA and CDR2 is YSYEKL in the germline V gene.

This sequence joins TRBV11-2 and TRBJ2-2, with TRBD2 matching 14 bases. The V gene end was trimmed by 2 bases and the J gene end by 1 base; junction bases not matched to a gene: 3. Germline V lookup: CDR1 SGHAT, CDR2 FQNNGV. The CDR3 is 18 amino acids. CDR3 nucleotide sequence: TGTGCCAGCAGCTTATTTGGGACTAGCGGGGGGAACACCGGGGAGCTGTTTTTT. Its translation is CASSLFGTSGGNTGELFF.

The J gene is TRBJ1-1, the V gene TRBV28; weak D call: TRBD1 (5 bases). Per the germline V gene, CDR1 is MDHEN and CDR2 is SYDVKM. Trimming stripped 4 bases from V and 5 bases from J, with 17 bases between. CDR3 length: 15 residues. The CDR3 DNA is TGTGCCAGCAGTTCCCCTTGGGGGGGATGGACTGAAGCTTTCTTT. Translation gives CASSSPWGGWTEAFF.

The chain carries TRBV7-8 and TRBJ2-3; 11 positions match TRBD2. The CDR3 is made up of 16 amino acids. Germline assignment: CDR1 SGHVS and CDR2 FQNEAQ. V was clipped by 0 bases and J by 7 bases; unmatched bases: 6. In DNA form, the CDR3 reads TGTGCCAGCAGCTTAGCTATAGCGGGGGGGAGGTATACGCAGTATTTT. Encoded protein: CASSLAIAGGRYTQYF.

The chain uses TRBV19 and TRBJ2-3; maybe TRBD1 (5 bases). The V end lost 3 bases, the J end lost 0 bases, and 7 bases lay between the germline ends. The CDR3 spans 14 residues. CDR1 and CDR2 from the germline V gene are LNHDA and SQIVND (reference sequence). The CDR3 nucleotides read TGTGCCAGTAGTATTCAGGGTAGCACAGATACGCAGTATTTT. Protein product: CASSIQGSTDTQYF.

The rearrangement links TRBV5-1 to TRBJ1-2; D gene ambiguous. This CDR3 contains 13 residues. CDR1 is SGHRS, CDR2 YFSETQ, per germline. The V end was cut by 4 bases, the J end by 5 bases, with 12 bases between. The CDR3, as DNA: TGCGCCAGCAGCCCAGGAGATTCATATGGCTACACCTTC. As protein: CASSPGDSYGYTF.